The 9 T cell receptor beta chains listed next were all sequenced from one sample in a study of T cells in Graves' hyperthyroidism and ophthalmopathy. The source material, RNA transcripts, was used to amplify TCR beta CDR3 regions. Using the HTBI primer set, a first-round RT-PCR was run on the TCR CDR3. Each CDR3 protein gets one entry after TCRdb re-called the multiplex PCR reads with MiXCR. The sample lists 500,000 to 600,000 distinct CDR3 sequences, 15% to 20% occurring once. Material: blood. The receptors were gathered from a man between 35 and 55 years old with Graves' ophthalmopathy.

The rearrangement links TRBV12-3 or TRBV12-4 to TRBJ2-1; TRBD2 matches 9 bases. The CDR3 consists of 18 residues. V gave up 6 bases and J gave up 5 bases; unmatched junction bases: 17. Here the CDR3 reads CASSPHLGAGTSHNEQFF. The CDR3 DNA is TGTGCCAGCAGCCCACACCTCGGAGCCGGGACTAGCCACAATGAGCAGTTCTTC.

The rearrangement links TRBV11-2 to TRBJ1-6; D gene ambiguous. The CDR3 is 13 amino acids. V lost 0 bases to trimming and J lost 7 bases, with 4 bases between them. Germline V gene sequence: CDR1 SGHAT, CDR2 FQNNGV. The CDR3 here is CASSLDWNSPLHF. The CDR3, as DNA: TGTGCCAGCAGCTTAGATTGGAATTCACCCCTCCACTTT.

In its sample, this clonotype was seen a few times. The chain carries TRBV5-4 and TRBJ1-5; a possible D gene is TRBD1 (5 bases). Germline lookup yields CDR1 SGHNT and CDR2 YYREEE (reference sequence). V was clipped by 5 bases and J by 2 bases, with 11 bases between them. This CDR3 is built from 14 residues. The CDR3 DNA reads as TGTGCCAGCAGTGTAGGGGTAGGCAATCAGCCCCAGCATTTT. This gives the protein CASSVGVGNQPQHF.

V and J are TRBV30 and TRBJ2-2; TRBD1 aligns across 8 bases. Germline-derived CDR1 and CDR2 are GTSNPN and SVGIG (reference sequence). The J segment lost 2 bases and the V segment lost 0 bases, leaving 2 bases of the junction unmatched. The CDR3 has 15 amino acids. CDR3 bases: TGTGCCTGGAGTGTACAGGGGGGAAACACCGGGGAGCTGTTTTTT. It is translated as CAWSVQGGNTGELFF.

The chain is built from TRBV6-1 and TRBJ1-2, with D possibly matching TRBD1 (6 bases). Germline V CDR1 and CDR2: MNHNS, SASEGT. CDR3 length equals 12 residues. Trimming shortened V by 11 bases and J by 3 bases, and 13 bases separated the two germline ends. CDR3 coding DNA: TGTGCCCTCGGGGGCACCCACTATGGCTACACCTTC. This gives the protein CALGGTHYGYTF.

A few counts support this clonotype. The chain combines TRBV9 with TRBJ2-1; 9 bases align to TRBD1. The CDR3 extends over 14 amino acids. The germline gives CDR1 SGDLS, CDR2 YYNGEE. The ends lost 3 bases at V and 8 bases at J; junction bases unmatched: 6. CDR3 nucleotide sequence: TGTGCCAGCAGCGGGGGGACAGGGCAGCATGAGCAGTTCTTC. This gives the protein CASSGGTGQHEQFF.

The chain links TRBV28 to TRBJ2-1; D is perhaps TRBD1 (8 bases). The CDR3 is 14 amino acids. V was trimmed by 6 bases and J by 6 bases, leaving 15 bases between them. Germline V CDR1 and CDR2: MDHEN, SYDVKM. The DNA of the CDR3 is TGTGCCAGCAGCCCAAGCGGGACAGGCAATGAGCAGTTCTTC. Its protein product is CASSPSGTGNEQFF.

CDR3: CASSAGYPGYEQYF. CDR3 nucleotide sequence: TGTGCCAGCAGTGCGGGATATCCCGGCTACGAGCAGTACTTC. The chain recombines TRBV28 with TRBJ2-7, with a tentative D call TRBD2 (6 bases). CDR3 length: 14 residues. Germline CDR1 is MDHEN and CDR2 is SYDVKM. V was pared by 5 bases and J by 3 bases, with 14 bases between. The full variable domain, completed using reference TRBV28 and TRBJ2-7, is DVKVTQSSRYLVKRTGEKVFLECVQDMDHENMFWYRQDPGLGLRLIYFSYDVKMKEKGDIPEGYSVSREKKERFSLILESASTNQTSMYLCASSAGYPGYEQYFGPGTRLTVT.

The CDR3 nucleotides read TGTGCCAGCAAGGTTTTCAGGGGGGGATTCCCCGAGCAGTACTTC. It yields the protein CASKVFRGGFPEQYF. The chain joins TRBV27 to TRBJ2-7; either TRBD1 or TRBD2 may fit D (7 bases each). The CDR3 consists of 15 residues. Germline-derived CDR1 and CDR2 are MNHEY and SMNVEV (reference sequence). V lost 7 bases and J 6 bases, leaving 22 bases between the germline ends.